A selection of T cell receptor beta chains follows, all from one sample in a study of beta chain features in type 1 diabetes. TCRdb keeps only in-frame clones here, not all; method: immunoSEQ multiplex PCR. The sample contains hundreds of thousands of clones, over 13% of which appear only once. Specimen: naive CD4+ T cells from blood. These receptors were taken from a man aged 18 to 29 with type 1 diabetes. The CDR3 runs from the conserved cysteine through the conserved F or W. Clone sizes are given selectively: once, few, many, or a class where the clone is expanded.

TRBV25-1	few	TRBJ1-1	CASSEESLNTEAFF
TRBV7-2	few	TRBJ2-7	CASSLGGVQGEQYF
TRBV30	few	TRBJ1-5	CAWSPSNQPQHF
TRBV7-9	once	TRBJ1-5	CASSYSTVHSNQPQHF
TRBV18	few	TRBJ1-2	CASSPDTDYGYTF
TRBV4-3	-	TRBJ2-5	CASSQDRRETQYF
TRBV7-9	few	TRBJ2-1	CASSPAGTGHNEQFF
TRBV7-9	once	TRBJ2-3	CASTLLDRPSSTDTQYF
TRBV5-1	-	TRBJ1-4	CASSLNPGTENEKLFF
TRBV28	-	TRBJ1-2	CASSLVGDTVYGYTF
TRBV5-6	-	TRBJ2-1	CASSLFDEQFF
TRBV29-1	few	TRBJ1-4	CSVEEARGLGEKLFF
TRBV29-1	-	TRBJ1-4	CSVEFQSNEKLFF
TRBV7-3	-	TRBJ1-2	CASSLTSTPRSGGYTF
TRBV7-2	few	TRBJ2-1	CASTLQWYEQFF
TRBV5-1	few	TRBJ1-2	CASSLGTVNYGYTF
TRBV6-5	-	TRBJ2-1	CASKSGTADNEQFF
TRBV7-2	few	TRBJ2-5	CASSLVLWETQYF
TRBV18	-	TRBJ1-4	CASSPLHDEKLFF
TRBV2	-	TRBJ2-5	CASSEESGGETQYF
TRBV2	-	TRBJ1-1	CASSEVRGYTEAFF
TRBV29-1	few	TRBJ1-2	CSVDRVQGYTF